The 16 T cell receptor beta chains below were found in one sample sequenced in a study of CD8+ T cells in alopecia areata. Following extraction, RNA underwent reverse transcription to cDNA, which served as the sequencing template. Here immunoSEQ multiplex PCR was the method, and the copy in TCRdb shows in-frame clones only, minus some. The sample holds roughly 260,000 clones, and no clone turns up only once. CD4, CD8alpha, NKG2D, NKG2ACE and other markers were used to sort pooled cutaneous lymph node cells. The specimen was CD4+ T cells sorted from a lymph node. All receptors derive from a C3H/HeJ mouse with alopecia areata. The MHC haplotype of this mouse line is H2-k.

This clone occurred a few times. Mouse names are used for the genes. The read terminates 4 residues before the CDR3 end, so the remaining end is supplied by the germline J gene. In the same sample, other DNA sequences code for this CDR3. This rearrangement joins TRBV13-2 to TRBJ2-2; 8 bases agree with TRBD1. Looked up from germline, CDR1 is NNHNN and CDR2 is SYGAGS (reference sequence). This CDR3 comprises 14 residues. With 5 bases clipped from V and 2 bases from J, the junction kept 2 bases outside the gene matches. The CDR3 here is CASGRQGNTGQLYF. CDR3 DNA, as far as it was read: TGTGCCAGCGGCAGACAGGGGAACACCGGG.

As for this clone: The listed genes are named as in mouse. The read terminates 4 residues ahead of where the CDR3 ends, so the germline J gene completes it. This chain connects TRBV13-1 to TRBJ2-1; a weak D match, TRBD2 (5 bases). The V end lost 0 bases, the J end lost 0 bases, and 10 bases lay between the germline ends. The CDR3 extends over 16 amino acids. CDR1 is NSHNY and CDR2 is SYGAGN in the germline V gene. CDR3 in amino acids: CASSDVGKHNYAEQFF. Partial CDR3 DNA: TGTGCCAGCAGTGATGTGGGGAAGCATAACTATGCT.

Comment on this clone: Gene labels here are mouse ones. The read finishes 4 residues shy of the CDR3 end, and the germline J gene is used to complete it. The sample holds other DNA sequences that translate to the same CDR3. This chain connects TRBV1 to TRBJ1-2, with D possibly TRBD1 on 5 matching bases. Germline assignment: CDR1 NSQYPW and CDR2 LRSPGD (reference sequence). The CDR3 is made up of 14 amino acids. The V end was cut by 1 base, the J end by 1 base, with 7 bases between. CDR3 region: CTCSAGGGNSDYTF. The CDR3 bases that were read are TGCACCTGCAGTGCAGGGGGGGGAAACTCC.

This clone was recorded a few times. The genes are named according to mouse. The read is 3 residues too short to cover the CDR3 end, so that end is filled in from the germline J gene. This chain links TRBV13-1 with TRBJ1-6, with 11 bases matching TRBD1. Being an ORF, TRBJ1-6 has a function that is uncertain. The CDR3 is made up of 15 amino acids. From germline, CDR1 is NSHNY and CDR2 SYGAGN. Unmatched junction bases numbered 3, after V lost 6 bases and J lost 4 bases. The CDR3 spells CASKGDRGYNSPLYF. The CDR3 DNA, read in part, is TGTGCCAGCAAGGGGGACAGGGGGTATAATTCGCCC.

In regard to this clone: Each gene name is a mouse one. The CDR3 goes on 4 residues after the read ends, and that part is filled in from the germline J gene. This same CDR3 is encoded by further DNA sequences in the sample. The chain recombines TRBV19 with TRBJ2-1; D possibly corresponds to TRBD1 (6 bases). Deletions cut 5 bases from V and 1 base from J, with 7 bases between. Germline V gives CDR1 FNHDT, CDR2 SITEND (reference sequence). The CDR3 contains 13 residues. Incomplete CDR3 DNA: TGTGCCAGCAGCAGGGGAAACTATGCT. Translating it yields CASSRGNYA. The CDR3 in full is CASSRGNYAEQFF.

Regarding this clone: Genes and germline are mouse. The read ends 4 residues shy of where the CDR3 ends; the end is completed using the germline J gene. J is TRBJ2-1 and V is TRBV1; TRBD2 agrees at 9 bases. After removal of 3 bases from V and 4 bases from J, the junction contained 4 bases not matched to a gene. Germline-derived CDR1 and CDR2 are NSQYPW and LRSPGD (reference sequence). The CDR3 consists of 15 residues. CDR3 residues: CTCSANWGVYAEQFF. The covered CDR3 bases are TGCACCTGCAGTGCGAACTGGGGGGTGTATGCT. The complete variable domain, with remaining parts taken from reference TRBV1 and TRBJ2-1, reads VTLLEQNPRWRLVPRGQAVNLRCILKNSQYPWMSWYQQDLQKQLQWLFTLRSPGDKEVKSLPGADYLATRVTDTELRLQVANMSQGRTLYCTCSANWGVYAEQFFGPGTRLTVL.

Concerning this clone itself: Possible read error: a much larger clone is one base away. Any gene name here is a mouse gene name. The read terminates 4 residues ahead of where the CDR3 ends, so the germline J gene completes it. Other DNA sequences in this specimen translate into the identical CDR3. The chain has TRBV13-3 and TRBJ2-5; tentative D call: TRBD1 (5 bases). The germline V and J ends were trimmed by 0 bases and 1 base, with 6 bases remaining between them. There are 14 residues in the CDR3. Germline V gene lookup returns CDR1 NNHDY and CDR2 SYVADS. The sequenced CDR3 bases are TGTGCCAGCAGTGATGGAGGGGACCAAGAC. Translation: CASSDGGDQD. The entire CDR3 is CASSDGGDQDTQYF.

This clone came up a few times. Gene names and germline match the mouse. The read stops 4 residues short of the end of the CDR3; the missing end is completed from the germline J gene. V usage is TRBV13-1 and J usage is TRBJ1-1; a possible D gene is TRBD1 (6 bases). V shed 5 bases and J shed 1 base, with 9 bases lying between them. The CDR3 runs 13 residues. Germline V CDR1 and CDR2: NSHNY, SYGAGN. The CDR3 DNA, read in part, is TGTGCCAGCAGCCAGGGGAGAAACACA. Its translation: CASSQGRNT. The whole CDR3 protein reads CASSQGRNTEVFF.

As for this clone: Any gene name here is a mouse gene name. The CDR3 extends 4 residues past the end of the read, so its final part is completed from the germline J gene. The chain has TRBV5 and TRBJ2-5; TRBD1 might be the D (5 bases). This CDR3 region has 13 residues. The germline V gene encodes CDR1 LGHNA and CDR2 YNLKQL (reference sequence). Trimming took 5 bases from V and 0 from J, leaving 6 bases between them. The part of the CDR3 DNA that was read is TGTGCCAGCAGCGACAGAAACCAAGAC. Encoded protein: CASSDRNQD. The whole CDR3 is CASSDRNQDTQYF.

For this clone: Gene and germline names: mouse. The read comes to an end 4 residues before the CDR3 does, leaving the germline J gene to fill in the end. The chain employs TRBV13-1 and TRBJ2-7, with a weak D call TRBD2 (5 bases). The V end lost 6 bases, the J end lost 3 bases, and 13 bases lay between the germline ends. Germline V gene data show CDR1 as NSHNY and CDR2 as SYGAGN. CDR3 length: 13 residues. CDR3 residues: CASTLTGNYEQYF. The DNA read from the CDR3 is TGTGCCAGCACCCTTACTGGAAACTAT.

Details on this clone: The listed genes are named as in mouse. The read falls 4 residues short of the CDR3 end, and the missing part is taken from the germline J gene. The chain couples TRBV1 to TRBJ1-1; TRBD1 matches 8 bases. This CDR3 is 15 amino acids long. The J segment lost 3 bases and the V segment lost 0 bases, leaving 3 bases of the junction unmatched. CDR1 NSQYPW and CDR2 LRSPGD come from the germline V gene (reference sequence). The CDR3: CTCSADNRGDTEVFF. The DNA read from the CDR3 is TGCACCTGCAGTGCAGATAACAGGGGGGACACA.

Only a few counts were recorded for this clone. Gene names and germline refer to mouse. The DNA ends 4 residues before the CDR3 does, and the rest of the CDR3 is filled in from the germline J gene. The chain uses TRBV13-2 and TRBJ2-2, with 9 bases that match TRBD1. The CDR3 spans 17 residues. Germline CDR1 and CDR2: NNHNN and SYGAGS (reference sequence). J gave up 4 bases and V 5 bases, and 12 bases lay outside the gene matches. CDR3 DNA (partial): TGTGCCAGCGGCCTCATCACAGGGGGCGCGGGCACCGGG. Translating it yields CASGLITGGAGTG. The entire CDR3 protein reads CASGLITGGAGTGQLYF.

Of note for this clone: The gene names here belong to mouse. The CDR3 end lies 4 residues beyond the end of the read and is filled in from the germline J gene. The chain carries TRBV31 and TRBJ2-3; D may be TRBD2 (5 bases). The CDR3 length is 14 residues. With 2 bases removed from V and 3 bases from J, the gap between germline ends came to 12 bases. The V gene's germline CDR1 is GKSSPN and CDR2 SITVG. The CDR3 DNA, read in part, is TGTGCCTGGAGTAGGGTTGGGGAGGCAGAA. It is translated as CAWSRVGEAE. The complete CDR3 protein is CAWSRVGEAETLYF.

This clone was found a few times. Gene names are the mouse ones. The read gets to within 4 residues of the CDR3 end, and the germline J gene fills in the rest. The rearrangement links TRBV19 to TRBJ2-2; 7 bases are a match to TRBD1. The germline V gene has CDR1 FNHDT and CDR2 SITEND (reference sequence). V was pared by 6 bases and J by 0 bases, with 5 bases of the junction left unmatched. This CDR3 spans 15 amino acids. The CDR3 DNA, read in part, is TGTGCCAGCACCCAGACAGGGTCAAACACCGGG. Its translation is CASTQTGSNTG. The whole CDR3 sequence reads CASTQTGSNTGQLYF.

In regard to this clone: The listed genes are named as in mouse. The read ends 4 residues shy of where the CDR3 ends; the end is completed using the germline J gene. The J gene is TRBJ2-7, the V gene TRBV5, with 7 bases aligning to TRBD1. There are 15 residues in the CDR3. CDR1 is LGHNA, CDR2 YNLKQL, per germline (reference sequence). The sequenced CDR3 bases are TGTGCCAGCAGCCAAACCGGGACAGAAAAATAT. Translation: CASSQTGTEKY. The complete CDR3 reads CASSQTGTEKYEQYF.

Worth noting for this clone: The gene names here belong to mouse. The CDR3 goes on 4 residues after the read ends, and that part is filled in from the germline J gene. This chain uses TRBV5 with TRBJ2-3, with TRBD1 matching 9 bases. The CDR3 is 15 amino acids. CDR1 and CDR2 (germline): LGHNA, YNLKQL (reference sequence). Trimming took 3 bases from V and 3 from J; bases not matched to a gene: 4. CDR3 loop: CASSHGQGRAETLYF. The sequenced CDR3 bases are TGTGCCAGCAGCCACGGACAGGGGAGAGCAGAA.